This entry describes one T cell receptor (beta chain). This sample is drawn from a study of early T cells in non-severe SARS-CoV-2 infection. Between the trimmed V and J ends, which lost 2 bases and 3 bases, there was a span of 4 bases. The CDR3 has 13 residues. The germline V gene encodes CDR1 MDHEN and CDR2 SYDVKM. Individually, cDNA molecules had unique molecular identifiers attached to them. MiXCR, run by TCRdb on the 5' RACE reads, gives a single entry per CDR3 protein. This sample yields roughly 86,000 distinct CDR3 sequences, of which about 14% are seen a single time; 0.45% to 0.75% belongs to the top ten.

The specimen was whole blood. This chain links TRBV28 with TRBJ2-2; D is ambiguous. The TCR sequence derives from an adult who was a healthcare worker with PCR-confirmed SARS-CoV-2 infection or an uninfected control (not recorded which). The CDR3 region is CASSLTDTGELFF. In DNA form, the CDR3 reads TGTGCCAGCAGTTTAACAGACACCGGGGAGCTGTTTTTT. Combining the CDR3 with reference TRBV28 and TRBJ2-2 gives the whole variable domain DVKVTQSSRYLVKRTGEKVFLECVQDMDHENMFWYRQDPGLGLRLIYFSYDVKMKEKGDIPEGYSVSREKKERFSLILESASTNQTSMYLCASSLTDTGELFFGEGSRLTVL.